A selection of T cell receptor beta chains follows, all from one sample in a study of cytomegalovirus exposure and HLA in healthy donors. Libraries were prepared by immunoSEQ multiplex PCR; TCRdb keeps only in-frame clonotypes and omits some of them. Of about 160,000 clones in the sample, approximately 80% are singletons; the top ten hold approximately 6.5%. The sequencing input was PBMCs. These receptors came from a male donor in good health and CMV-seropositive. CDR3s include the opening cysteine and the closing phenylalanine or tryptophan.

j_call	v_call	cdr3_aa
TRBJ2-1	TRBV6-6	CASSYSGAGEKNEQFF
TRBJ2-7	TRBV18	CASSPLGQGTYEQYF
TRBJ2-1	TRBV14	CASSQLAGGSYNEQFF
TRBJ2-7	TRBV30	CAWRVQERSYEQYF
TRBJ2-7	TRBV28	CASRQRGSSYEQYF
TRBJ2-3	TRBV5-4	CASSQNRDRSTDTQYF
TRBJ1-2	TRBV9	CASSAGDRGGTGYTF
TRBJ1-3	TRBV7-2	CASSLVGTGGGNTIYF
TRBJ1-5	TRBV19	CASSMTVNQPQHF
TRBJ2-1	TRBV10-1	CASQVEGLREQFF
TRBJ1-5	TRBV5-4	CASSLEGVYSNQPQHF
TRBJ2-3	TRBV9	CASSSRSGSAADTQYF
TRBJ1-2	TRBV23-1	CASSHPFTNYGYTF
TRBJ1-1	TRBV11-3	CASSLERWGEGAEDTEAFF
TRBJ2-1	TRBV28	CASSPAAETNNNEQFF
TRBJ2-3	TRBV28	CASSLYPGQSGTDTQYF
TRBJ1-5	TRBV7-9	CASSLVGRNQPQHF
TRBJ2-2	TRBV5-8	CASSPWGRSTGELFF
TRBJ2-1	TRBV6-5	CASSYARWSGEQFF
TRBJ2-1	TRBV20-1	CSASHDEQFF
TRBJ2-7	TRBV7-6	CASSLATAGGPYEQYF
TRBJ2-2	TRBV7-2	CASTSGLAGLGELFF
TRBJ2-7	TRBV14	CASSRTRTATYEQYF
TRBJ2-1	TRBV7-3	CASSLGSIAGAVNEQFF
TRBJ2-7	TRBV27	CASSPQVRGSYEQYF
TRBJ2-3	TRBV5-4	CASSLGDRGDTDTQYF
TRBJ2-7	TRBV19	CASSIGGGSYEQYF
TRBJ2-7	TRBV13	CASSKGQGTSYEQYF
TRBJ1-6	TRBV5-6	CASSLGGYQSLHF
TRBJ1-6	TRBV7-9	CASSLAPGSYNSPLHF
TRBJ2-2	TRBV11-1	CASSLVRGTNTGELFF
TRBJ2-7	TRBV27	CASSLMWTSGKGSYEQYF
TRBJ2-7	TRBV14	CASSQGRISSYEQYF
TRBJ1-5	TRBV14	CASSQGQGGQPQHF
TRBJ2-6	TRBV5-4	CASSLVSSGANVLTF
TRBJ2-5	TRBV15	CATSRAGTGGLETQYF
TRBJ2-5	TRBV30	CALLLAGEETQYF
TRBJ2-3	TRBV7-9	CASSSSSGPTDTQYF
TRBJ2-3	TRBV4-3	CASSWTPGSNPSTDTQYF
TRBJ2-7	TRBV7-2	CASTVTSGRGEQYF
TRBJ2-7	TRBV5-5	CASSLVGGVVGGEQYF